The 5 T cell receptor beta chains below all came from one sample that was sequenced in a study of shared clonotypes between healthy human individuals. Data came from immunoSEQ multiplex PCR; TCRdb stores just in-frame clones and leaves some out. The sample records approximately 1,000,000 clones, roughly 74% being singletons. Sequenced sample: memory CD4+ T cells from PBMCs. The subset was: CD45RA-negative fraction. These receptors came from a young man in good health. Some clones in this sample may be carry-over from other donors' samples.

Of note for this clone: Other DNA sequences in the same sample also yield this CDR3. The chain carries TRBV29-1 and TRBJ1-2; 9 nucleotides agree with TRBD1. This CDR3 has 14 amino acids. V dropped 6 bases and J dropped 3; count of bases not matched to a gene: 8. Germline CDR1 reads SQVTM; CDR2 reads ANQGSEA. The DNA for the CDR3 is TGCAGCGTGACCACAGGGGGCCTGGACTATGGCTACACCTTC. Its translation is CSVTTGGLDYGYTF.

V and J are TRBV5-8 and TRBJ2-7, with 7 bases fitting TRBD1. This CDR3 has 12 amino acids. CDR1 SGHTS and CDR2 YDEGEE come from the germline V gene. After removal of 4 bases from V and 5 bases from J, the junction contained 3 bases not matched to a gene. The CDR3 DNA follows: TGTGCCAGCAGCCTGACAGGGAACGAGCAGTACTTC. Its translation is CASSLTGNEQYF.

The chain employs TRBV28 and TRBJ2-3; 7 bases match TRBD2. The germline gives CDR1 MDHEN, CDR2 SYDVKM. The CDR3 has 14 residues. Losses at the gene ends were 7 bases for V and 4 bases for J; bases not matched to a gene: 8. CDR3 in DNA: TGTGCCAGCAATCGAGCGGGAAGGGCAGATACGCAGTATTTT. It yields the protein CASNRAGRADTQYF.

For this clone: The sample carries other DNA sequences with the same CDR3. The rearrangement joins TRBV20-1 to TRBJ1-2; D remains unclear. The CDR3 totals 11 residues. Trimming cost V 5 bases and J 2 bases, with 6 bases left between them. The germline V gene encodes CDR1 DFQATT and CDR2 SNEGSKA (reference sequence). The CDR3 bases are TGCAGTGCTTACCGGAACTATGGCTACACCTTC. Translated: CSAYRNYGYTF.

The rearrangement uses TRBV7-3 and TRBJ1-1; D gene unclear. The germline gives CDR1 SGHTA, CDR2 FQGTGA. The CDR3 covers 13 residues. Trimming left V 5 bases short and J 4 bases short, with 11 bases between. This CDR3 is CASSVDGGTEAFF. CDR3 sequence (DNA): TGTGCCAGCAGCGTAGATGGCGGCACTGAAGCTTTCTTT.